In its sample, the clone carrying this T cell receptor (beta chain) was seen a few times. Germline CDR1 reads SQVTM; CDR2 reads ANQGSEA. CDR3 length equals 16 residues. Trimming removed 0 bases from V and 0 bases from J, with 14 bases in between. The data were obtained in a study of regulatory T cells in long-lasting Graves disease. As to time point: newly diagnosed GD, antithyroid drugs for less than 3 months. Extracted RNA from PBMCs served as the source of the TCR library. Per American Thyroid Association guidelines, Graves' disease was diagnosed. Relying on iRepertoire HTBI primers and Arm-PCR of CDR3 regions, the team built TCR beta libraries. TCRdb re-derived calls from the multiplex PCR reads in MiXCR, one entry per CDR3 protein. The profile shows hundreds of thousands of distinct CDR3 sequences, less than 20% of them singletons. These data were also reused for a study on T cells in Graves' hyperthyroidism and ophthalmopathy. That report adds: Researchers ran a first-round RT-PCR on the TCR CDR3 using the HTBI primer set.

The input for sequencing was peripheral blood mononuclear cells (PBMCs), taken at new diagnosis, from a patient treated with antithyroid drugs. The V and J genes are TRBV29-1 and TRBJ2-5, with D tentatively TRBD1 (5 bases). The clonotype originates from a woman aged 25 to 39 with Graves disease. In DNA form, the CDR3 reads TGCAGCGTTGAAGATCAGAGGACACCGGACCAAGAGACCCAGTACTTC. Amino acids: CSVEDQRTPDQETQYF.